This T cell receptor (beta chain) appears in the sequencing data of a study of blood T cell repertoires in COVID-19. The overall study: The origin of the acute and convalescent COVID-19 samples was the United States, Italy and Spain. The analysed material was cDNA or gDNA that came from T cells, B-cell-depleted T cells, or PBMCs.

Germline values: CDR1 SEHNR, CDR2 FQNEAQ (reference sequence). CDR3 length equals 13 residues. Per the original data handling: Amplifying reference gene primers gave estimates of nucleated cell counts. Profiling relied on immunoSEQ multiplex PCR, and the TCRdb table lists in-frame clones only, not all of them. V and J calls and clone size are as listed in that table; D and trimming were resolved from the DNA. This sample has 50,000 or so clones, with roughly 84% found just once. This clone was observed once. An end of the junction differs from the germline gene, which may be a read error. This TCR was sampled from a man in his forties or fifties with active COVID-19. This rearrangement joins TRBV7-9 to TRBJ1-2; 9 bases are a match to TRBD1. Input material: peripheral blood. The CDR3 spells CASSIPRQGEINF. The CDR3 region has the DNA TGTGCCAGCAGCATCCCGAGACAGGGGGAAATAAACTTC.